One and the same sample provided the 17 T cell receptor beta chains below, sequenced in a study of PD-1 blockade in classical Hodgkin lymphoma (dated by TCRdb to 2019 to 2021). According to the study, the label for this sample's time point signals: cycle 4 day 1 (C4D1), after 5 to 7 weeks of nivolumab. Relapse after autologous stem cell transplantation had occurred in all trial patients, and cohorts A, B and C were distinguished by prior brentuximab vedotin exposure. Receptors were amplified or captured by the immunoSEQ multiplex PCR assay. Drawn from immuneACCESS, this table holds only the in-frame rearrangements with V and J called that TCRdb kept. Clones are partly lost; checked studies trace under half to an unresolved V gene and leave the rest unexplained. Present in this sample are about 28,000 clones, about four fifths of which were seen just once. 15% to 20% of the sample belongs to the ten largest clones.

The sample was peripheral blood mononuclear cells (PBMCs), taken before the fourth cycle of nivolumab. The source is a human donor with classical Hodgkin lymphoma.

The chain links TRBV6-1 to TRBJ1-5; D not resolved. The V end lost 2 bases, the J end lost 4 bases, and 9 bases lay between the germline ends. The CDR3 is 14 amino acids. CDR1 and CDR2 from the germline V gene are MNHNS and SASEGT. CDR3 nucleotide sequence: TGTGCCAGCAGTGAAAGGGCAGCTAATCAGCCCCAGCATTTT. It is translated as CASSERAANQPQHF.

The chain uses TRBV2 and TRBJ2-1; 9 positions agree with TRBD1. The germline CDR1 and CDR2 sequences are SNHLY and FYNNEI. The V segment lost 3 bases and the J segment 6 bases; nucleotides outside the gene matches: 6. The CDR3 covers 15 residues. CDR3 region: CASSDRDRVVNEQFF. The CDR3 DNA follows: TGTGCCAGCAGTGACCGGGACAGGGTGGTCAATGAGCAGTTCTTC.

The chain is built from TRBV7-8 and TRBJ2-1; TRBD2 might be the D (6 bases). CDR3 length: 15 amino acids. Germline CDR1 reads SGHVS; CDR2 reads FQNEAQ. Trimming shortened V by 10 bases and J by 1 base, and 17 bases separated the two germline ends. For the CDR3, the DNA is TGTGCCACCGACAAGGGAGGTTTTTCCTACAATGAGCAGTTCTTC. It codes for CATDKGGFSYNEQFF.

The CDR3 loop reads CASGIQGAYTGELFF. CDR3 nucleotide sequence: TGTGCCAGCGGGATACAGGGGGCGTACACCGGGGAGCTGTTTTTT. The V and J genes are TRBV28 and TRBJ2-2; 9 bases line up with TRBD1. Unmatched junction bases numbered 7, after V lost 8 bases and J lost 3 bases. This CDR3 is 15 amino acids long. The germline CDR1 and CDR2 sequences are MDHEN and SYDVKM.

This clone has just one count. The rearrangement links TRBV28 to TRBJ2-5; no definite D call. The CDR3 contains 17 residues. Trimming removed 4 bases at V and 3 bases at J, with 21 bases between. Germline V CDR1 and CDR2: MDHEN, SYDVKM. Here the CDR3 reads CASSSLTPLTLEETQYF. CDR3 DNA: TGTGCCAGCAGTTCCCTTACCCCTTTGACCCTGGAAGAGACCCAGTACTTC.

The V gene is TRBV14, the J gene TRBJ2-7; 7 bases are a match to TRBD1. The CDR3 sequence is 14 residues long. Germline V gene sequence: CDR1 SGHDN, CDR2 FVKESK. V lost 4 bases, J lost 6 bases, and 9 bases stayed unmatched. CDR3 nucleotides: TGTGCCAGCAGCCTATATTTGGACAGGACCGAGCAGTACTTC. It specifies CASSLYLDRTEQYF.

V is TRBV6-1 and J is TRBJ2-7; TRBD2 might be the D (7 bases). V lost 6 bases and J 2 bases, leaving 17 bases between the germline ends. The CDR3 consists of 15 residues. In germline, CDR1 is MNHNS, CDR2 SASEGT. CDR3 amino acids: CASRAGASGTYEQYF. The CDR3 DNA is TGTGCCAGCAGGGCGGGGGCTAGCGGTACCTACGAGCAGTACTTC.

The chain uses TRBV4-1 and TRBJ2-1; 13 nucleotides match TRBD2. Germline loops: CDR1 MGHRA, CDR2 YSYEKL. With V trimmed by 4 bases and J by 8 bases, 5 bases remained unmatched. This CDR3 is 15 amino acids long. The CDR3 sequence is CASSPTSGRADEQFF. CDR3 DNA sequence: TGCGCCAGCAGCCCCACTAGCGGGAGGGCCGATGAGCAGTTCTTC.

The CDR3 DNA reads as TGTGCCAGCTCACCGCTAGAAGGGGACTATGGCTACACCTTC. Amino acid sequence: CASSPLEGDYGYTF. The chain employs TRBV18 and TRBJ1-2; a possible D gene is TRBD1 (5 bases). The CDR3 is made up of 14 amino acids. Germline CDR1 KGHSH, CDR2 LQKENI. Deletions cut 3 bases from V and 3 bases from J, with 11 bases between.

This chain uses TRBV6-4 with TRBJ2-1; 10 nucleotides match TRBD2. The CDR3 extends over 14 amino acids. Germline lookup yields CDR1 MRHNA and CDR2 SNTAGT. V dropped 5 bases and J dropped 9; count of bases not matched to a gene: 7. CDR3 amino acids: CASSPTSGTSEQFF. The DNA of the CDR3 is TGTGCCAGCAGTCCTACTAGCGGGACCAGTGAGCAGTTCTTC.

V and J are TRBV4-1 and TRBJ2-3; a possible D gene is TRBD2 (6 bases). The length of the CDR3 is 16 residues. From germline, CDR1 is MGHRA and CDR2 YSYEKL. Trimming cost V 0 bases and J 1 base, with 11 bases left between them. CDR3 sequence: CASSQDWAGRTDTQYF. CDR3 sequence (DNA): TGCGCCAGCAGCCAAGATTGGGCGGGGCGCACAGATACGCAGTATTTT.

Within the sample, this clone is medium-sized. The rearrangement links TRBV13 to TRBJ2-7; D remains unclear. Trimming removed 1 base from V and 6 bases from J, with 7 bases in between. The germline V gene has CDR1 PRHDT and CDR2 FYEKMQ (reference sequence). CDR3 length: 12 amino acids. CDR3 coding DNA: TGTGCCAGCAGCTTAGCAAGTATCGAGCAGTACTTC. It specifies CASSLASIEQYF.

The rearrangement uses TRBV5-1 and TRBJ1-1; D ambiguous. Deletions cut 7 bases from V and 4 bases from J, with 14 bases between. Germline CDR1 is SGHRS and CDR2 is YFSETQ. This CDR3 is built from 13 residues. The CDR3 coding sequence is TGCGCCAGCCGACAAACCTGGGGCACTGAAGCTTTCTTT. It is translated as CASRQTWGTEAFF.

The V gene is TRBV15, the J gene TRBJ2-2, with D unresolved. CDR1 is LNHNV, CDR2 YYDKDF, per germline (reference sequence). The CDR3 has 15 amino acids. V lost 0 bases and J 5 bases, leaving 10 bases between the germline ends. CDR3 DNA: TGTGCCACCAGCAGAGACCCCCGGATTACCGGGGAGCTGTTTTTT. It codes for CATSRDPRITGELFF.

The V call is TRBV6-1, the J call TRBJ2-7; D uncertain. The V end lost 6 bases, the J end lost 4 bases, and 4 bases lay between the germline ends. CDR3 length: 10 residues. Germline-derived CDR1 and CDR2 are MNHNS and SASEGT. The CDR3 reads CASRKYEQYF. The DNA for the CDR3 is TGTGCCAGCAGGAAGTACGAGCAGTACTTC.

The V call is TRBV27, the J call TRBJ1-5; no firm D call. Deletions cut 2 bases from V and 6 bases from J, with 11 bases between. The germline gives CDR1 MNHEY, CDR2 SMNVEV (reference sequence). CDR3 length: 14 amino acids. CDR3 DNA sequence: TGTGCCAGCAGTTTAATTAAGGGAGGTCAGCCCCAGCATTTT. Translation gives CASSLIKGGQPQHF.

In this sample, this clone turned up a few times. This rearrangement joins TRBV7-2 to TRBJ2-3; 8 bases match TRBD1. The CDR3 contains 16 residues. Germline V gives CDR1 SGHTA, CDR2 FQGNSA. J was trimmed by 2 bases and V by 5 bases; bases with no gene match: 9. CDR3 nucleotide sequence: TGTGCCAGCAGCCTAAGGACAGGGCCACCCACAGATACGCAGTATTTT. It encodes CASSLRTGPPTDTQYF.